The 10 T cell receptor beta chains given below trace back to one sample, sequenced in a study of cytomegalovirus exposure and HLA in healthy donors. TCRdb keeps only in-frame clones here, not all; method: immunoSEQ multiplex PCR. The sample has 150,000 or so clones, about 91% seen once; the top ten hold about 10%. The source material was PBMCs. All receptors come from a woman under 30 in good health and CMV-seropositive.

This clone appeared once. This CDR3 reads CASSLGAGNYEQYF. The DNA for the CDR3 is TGTGCCAGCAGCTTAGGGGCAGGGAACTACGAGCAGTACTTC. V usage is TRBV11-2 and J usage is TRBJ2-7, with D possibly TRBD1 on 5 matching bases. The V and J ends lost 1 base and 3 bases respectively, with 10 bases between them. Germline V lookup: CDR1 SGHAT, CDR2 FQNNGV. This CDR3 contains 14 residues. Drawing the rest from reference TRBV11-2 and TRBJ2-7, the complete variable domain is EAGVAQSPRYKIIEKRQSVAFWCNPISGHATLYWYQQILGQGPKLLIQFQNNGVVDDSQLPKDRFSAERLKGVDSTLKIQPAKLEDSAVYLCASSLGAGNYEQYFGPGTRLTVT.

This clone occurred once. The V call is TRBV10-3, the J call TRBJ2-2; the match to TRBD1 covers 9 bases. Germline CDR1 is ENHRY and CDR2 is SYGVKD. The length of the CDR3 is 18 residues. J lost 4 bases, V lost 0 bases, and 9 bases had no gene match. CDR3 protein: CAISESTGTGLGTGELFF. The CDR3 bases are TGTGCCATCAGTGAGTCCACCGGGACAGGGCTAGGCACCGGGGAGCTGTTTTTT.

The V and J genes are TRBV18 and TRBJ2-6, with TRBD1 matching 12 bases. Looked up from germline, CDR1 is KGHSH and CDR2 is LQKENI. V was clipped by 2 bases and J by 3 bases; unmatched bases: 11. CDR3 length: 20 residues. The CDR3 loop reads CASSPSRTRDRGLGANVLTF. The CDR3 DNA is TGTGCCAGCTCACCAAGCCGAACTAGGGACAGGGGGCTTGGGGCCAACGTCCTGACTTTC.

The V gene is TRBV20-1, the J gene TRBJ1-5; D is uncertain. Trimming pared 3 bases from V and 5 bases from J, leaving 5 bases between. The CDR3 runs to 11 residues. The germline V gene encodes CDR1 DFQATT and CDR2 SNEGSKA (reference sequence). The DNA of the CDR3 is TGCAGTGCTAGTTCGGATCAGCCCCAGCATTTT. Its translation is CSASSDQPQHF.

The rearrangement joins TRBV12-5 to TRBJ2-5; 12 positions match TRBD1. The germline V gene encodes CDR1 LGHNT and CDR2 FRNRAP. Trimming at V came to 1 base and at J to 1 base, leaving 10 bases not matched to a gene. CDR3 size: 19 residues. CDR3 DNA: TGTGCTAGTGGTTTGGGTCCGGGACAGGGGGCCCCGGGCCAAGAGACCCAGTACTTC. It is translated as CASGLGPGQGAPGQETQYF.

This clone appeared a few times. CDR3 residues: CASSVLQGTNEKLFF. In DNA, the CDR3 is TGTGCCAGCAGCGTACTCCAGGGCACGAATGAAAAACTGTTTTTT. V gene TRBV9 combines with J gene TRBJ1-4; tentatively, D is TRBD1 (5 bases). The V gene lost 1 base and the J gene lost 5 bases, with 12 bases spanning the gap. The CDR3 has 15 residues. Germline lookup yields CDR1 SGDLS and CDR2 YYNGEE.

This clone showed up just once. The J gene is TRBJ1-4, the V gene TRBV7-9; tentatively, D is TRBD1 (5 bases). V dropped 1 base and J dropped 4 bases, with 19 bases sitting between them. CDR1 and CDR2 (germline): SEHNR, FQNEAQ (reference sequence). The CDR3 contains 18 residues. The CDR3 DNA reads TGTGCCAGCAGCTTAGATTTCGGGGGTATTGATGGTAATGAAAAACTGTTTTTT. Its translation: CASSLDFGGIDGNEKLFF.

The gene calls are TRBV9 and TRBJ1-3; tentative D call: TRBD1 (6 bases). Trimming pared 2 bases from V and 0 bases from J, leaving 12 bases between. Germline V gives CDR1 SGDLS, CDR2 YYNGEE. The CDR3 has 16 amino acids. The CDR3 is CASSVQGSGSGNTIYF. Written as DNA, the CDR3 is TGTGCCAGCAGCGTCCAGGGGAGCGGCTCTGGAAACACCATATATTTT.

The chain couples TRBV7-2 to TRBJ2-1; 11 bases are a match to TRBD2. With V trimmed by 2 bases and J by 3 bases, 12 bases remained unmatched. Germline values: CDR1 SGHTA, CDR2 FQGNSA. The CDR3 covers 19 residues. The CDR3 loop is CASSLRKTSGVLNYNEQFF. CDR3 sequence (DNA): TGTGCCAGCAGCTTAAGGAAGACTAGCGGGGTTTTAAACTACAATGAGCAGTTCTTC.

The CDR3 region has the DNA TGTGCCAGCAGCTTTGAGGGAAACACTGAAGCTTTCTTT. It translates to CASSFEGNTEAFF. The rearrangement uses TRBV7-6 and TRBJ1-1, with no clear D. Germline values: CDR1 SGHVS, CDR2 FNYEAQ. The CDR3 is 13 amino acids. V dropped 3 bases and J dropped 2 bases, with 7 bases sitting between them.